Each of the 3 T cell receptor beta chains below was sequenced from the same sample in a study of blood T cell repertoires in COVID-19. Generated by immunoSEQ multiplex PCR, the TCRdb table keeps only in-frame clones and is missing some. Found here are 150,000 to 200,000 clones, roughly 90% of them singletons; the top ten hold roughly 24%. The sample consisted of peripheral blood. Receptor source: a man in his sixties with acute or convalescent COVID-19.

V gene TRBV29-1 combines with J gene TRBJ2-2, with a tentative D call TRBD1 (6 bases). V was cut by 6 bases and J by 4 bases, with 12 bases left in between. CDR1 SQVTM and CDR2 ANQGSEA come from the germline V gene. The CDR3 runs 13 residues. The CDR3 DNA is TGCAGCGTCGGACAGACGGGCACCGGGGAGCTGTTTTTT. Translating gives CSVGQTGTGELFF.

The chain employs TRBV19 and TRBJ1-5; 7 bases are a match to TRBD1. The CDR3 runs 15 residues. Germline-derived CDR1 and CDR2 are LNHDA and SQIVND (reference sequence). V trimming: 1 base; J trimming: 0 bases; junction bases outside the gene matches: 0. The CDR3 spells CASSIGQGSNQPQHF. The CDR3 DNA reads as TGTGCCAGTAGTATAGGACAGGGTAGCAATCAGCCCCAGCATTTT.

The rearrangement joins TRBV5-1 to TRBJ2-3; 8 nucleotides line up with TRBD2. V trimming: 1 base; J trimming: 2 bases; junction bases outside the gene matches: 3. Germline lookup yields CDR1 SGHRS and CDR2 YFSETQ. The CDR3 runs 15 residues. The CDR3 sequence: CASSLPAGDTDTQYF. The CDR3 nucleotides are TGCGCCAGCAGCTTGCCAGCGGGAGACACAGATACGCAGTATTTT. Drawing the rest from reference TRBV5-1 and TRBJ2-3, the complete variable domain is KAGVTQTPRYLIKTRGQQVTLSCSPISGHRSVSWYQQTPGQGLQFLFEYFSETQRNKGNFPGRFSGRQFSNSRSEMNVSTLELGDSALYLCASSLPAGDTDTQYFGPGTRLTVL.